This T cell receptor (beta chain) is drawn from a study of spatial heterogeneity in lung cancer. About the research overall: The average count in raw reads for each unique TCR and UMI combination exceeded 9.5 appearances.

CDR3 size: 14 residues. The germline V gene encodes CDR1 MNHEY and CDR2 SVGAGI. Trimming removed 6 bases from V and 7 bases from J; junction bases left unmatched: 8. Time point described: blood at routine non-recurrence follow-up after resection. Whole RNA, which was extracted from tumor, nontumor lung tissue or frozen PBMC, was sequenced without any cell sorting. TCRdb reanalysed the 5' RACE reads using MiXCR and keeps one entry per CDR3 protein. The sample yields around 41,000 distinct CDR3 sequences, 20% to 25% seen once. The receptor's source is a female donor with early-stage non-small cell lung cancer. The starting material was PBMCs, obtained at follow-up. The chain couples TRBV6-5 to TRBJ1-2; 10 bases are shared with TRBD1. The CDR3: CASSFLDRGLGYTF. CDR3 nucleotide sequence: TGTGCCAGCAGCTTTCTCGACAGGGGGCTTGGCTACACCTTC.